Listed below are T cell receptor beta chains from one sample, sequenced in a study of Ad26.COV2.S vaccination and SARS-CoV-2 variants. Clones were read by immunoSEQ multiplex PCR, and TCRdb kept only the in-frame ones, dropping some. The sample has around 240,000 clones, roughly 90% seen once. The specimen comprised peripheral blood, sampled in a trial of Ad26.COV2.S vaccine versus placebo. Every receptor here comes from a person between 18 and 60 years old who received the Ad26.COV2.S COVID-19 vaccine or a placebo. Both conserved end residues are part of each CDR3. Each record gives: clone size, V gene, J gene, D gene, CDR3 protein, CDR3 DNA. D genes are given only for firm matches. Rows may omit the clone size; those that give it use once, few, many or a size class.

.	TRBV5-1	TRBJ1-1	TRBD1	CASSLAPGGGTEAFF	TGCGCCAGCAGCTTGGCCCCAGGGGGTGGGACTGAAGCTTTCTTT
.	TRBV4-3	TRBJ2-5	.	CASSQDNRNQETQYF	TGCGCCAGCAGCCAAGATAACAGGAACCAAGAGACCCAGTACTTC
.	TRBV11-2	TRBJ2-3	.	CASSSTSTQYF	TGTGCCAGCAGCTCGACAAGTACGCAGTATTTT
.	TRBV9	TRBJ1-3	TRBD1	CASSPTGGRGNTIYF	TGTGCCAGCAGCCCGACAGGGGGCAGGGGAAACACCATATATTTT
.	TRBV10-3	TRBJ1-6	.	CAISDGVGSPLHF	TGTGCCATCAGTGATGGAGTGGGGTCACCCCTCCACTTT
.	TRBV6-6	TRBJ1-1	.	CASRAGDLGGTEAFF	TGTGCCAGCAGAGCCGGGGACCTGGGCGGGACTGAAGCTTTCTTT
.	TRBV7-8	TRBJ2-3	.	CASSFRADTQYF	TGTGCCAGCAGCTTTAGGGCAGATACGCAGTATTTT
.	TRBV27	TRBJ2-7	.	CASSLGWGMSYEQYF	TGTGCCAGCAGTTTGGGGTGGGGTATGTCCTACGAGCAGTACTTC
.	TRBV19	TRBJ2-1	.	CASSFAPASEQFF	TGTGCCAGTAGCTTTGCTCCCGCGAGTGAGCAGTTCTTC
once	TRBV3-1/TRBV3-2	TRBJ2-5	TRBD2	CASSQATSGAAETQYF	TGTGCCAGCAGCCAAGCCACTAGCGGGGCTGCGGAGACCCAGTACTTC
.	TRBV14	TRBJ2-5	TRBD1	CASSHHSQGPISWETQYF	TGTGCCAGCAGCCATCACTCACAGGGGCCTATCTCGTGGGAGACCCAGTACTTC
few	TRBV5-1	TRBJ1-4	.	CASSKIGGSNEKLFF	TGCGCCAGCAGCAAAATCGGGGGAAGCAATGAAAAACTGTTTTTT
.	TRBV7-9	TRBJ2-7	.	CASSLSTGYEQYF	TGTGCCAGCAGCTTAAGCACAGGCTACGAGCAGTACTTC
few	TRBV28	TRBJ1-4	TRBD1	CASRTGTEKLFF	TGTGCCAGTAGGACAGGGACCGAAAAACTGTTTTTT
.	TRBV11-3	TRBJ2-5	TRBD1	CASSRDRRGETQYF	TGTGCCAGCAGCCGGGACAGACGTGGGGAGACCCAGTACTTC
.	TRBV4-3	TRBJ1-5	.	CASSHHGQFNQPQHF	TGCGCCAGCAGCCACCACGGACAGTTCAATCAGCCCCAGCATTTT
once	TRBV28	TRBJ1-6	.	CAYSGPQTNSPLHF	TGTGCTTACTCGGGACCACAGACTAATTCACCCCTCCACTTT
.	TRBV7-9	TRBJ2-6	.	CASSSTHRRSGANVLTF	TGTGCCAGCAGTTCCACGCATCGACGCTCTGGGGCCAACGTCCTGACTTTC
.	TRBV5-5	TRBJ1-6	TRBD1	CASSLGGQGQSPLHF	TGTGCCAGCAGCTTGGGAGGGCAGGGACAGTCACCCCTCCACTTT
.	TRBV11-2	TRBJ2-7	TRBD1	CASSPGTGVTEQYF	TGTGCCAGCAGCCCCGGGACAGGGGTTACCGAGCAGTACTTC
.	TRBV28	TRBJ2-7	.	CASSLRSQGSYEQYF	TGTGCCAGCAGTTTACGCAGCCAGGGCTCCTACGAGCAGTACTTC
.	TRBV28	TRBJ1-4	.	CASREQGDEKLFF	TGTGCCAGCAGGGAACAGGGTGATGAAAAACTGTTTTTT
.	TRBV18	TRBJ2-1	.	CASSPPTGAPWAGVHNEQFF	TGTGCCAGCTCACCACCGACAGGGGCCCCTTGGGCGGGAGTCCACAATGAGCAGTTCTTC
.	TRBV7-9	TRBJ1-3	.	CASSFWPVSGNTIYF	TGTGCCAGCAGCTTTTGGCCGGTCTCTGGAAACACCATATATTTT
.	TRBV6-7	TRBJ2-7	TRBD1	CASSIRDRYEQYF	TGTGCCAGCAGTATCCGGGACAGGTACGAGCAGTACTTC
few	TRBV27	TRBJ1-5	.	CASSFSGGGNQPQHF	TGTGCCAGCAGCTTCTCGGGGGGGGGCAATCAGCCCCAGCATTTT
.	TRBV6-4	TRBJ2-6	.	CASSGPRVDLVSGANVLTF	TGTGCCAGCAGTGGACCCCGGGTGGATCTCGTGTCTGGGGCCAACGTCCTGACTTTC
.	TRBV5-4	TRBJ1-3	TRBD1	CASSRVGDSRIGNTIYF	TGTGCCAGCAGCCGGGTTGGGGACAGTCGAATCGGAAACACCATATATTTT
.	TRBV6-2/TRBV6-3	TRBJ1-3	.	CASSPPDSPGTIYF	TGTGCCAGCAGCCCCCCGGACAGCCCAGGCACCATATATTTT
many	TRBV7-2	TRBJ2-7	.	CASSLGAGGSRYEQYF	TGTGCCAGCAGCTTAGGGGCGGGTGGCAGTCGCTACGAGCAGTACTTC
once	TRBV6-1	TRBJ2-7	.	CASSDGPAYEQYF	TGTGCCAGCAGTGACGGTCCTGCGTACGAGCAGTACTTC
.	TRBV5-1	TRBJ2-7	.	CASSLEQGLGEQYF	TGCGCCAGCAGCTTGGAACAGGGCTTAGGCGAGCAGTACTTC
.	TRBV9	TRBJ2-2	TRBD2	CASSVGAGADTGELFF	TGTGCCAGCAGCGTAGGGGCGGGAGCGGACACCGGGGAGCTGTTTTTT
.	TRBV2	TRBJ2-7	.	CASSELPYEQYF	TGTGCCAGCAGTGAACTTCCCTACGAGCAGTACTTC
.	TRBV10-1	TRBJ2-1	.	CASREGLAENNEQFF	TGCGCCAGCCGAGAGGGCTTGGCAGAGAACAATGAGCAGTTCTTC
.	TRBV5-6	TRBJ2-2	.	CASRHEQGFAGELFF	TGTGCCAGCAGACATGAGCAGGGGTTCGCCGGGGAGCTGTTTTTT
.	TRBV4-1	TRBJ1-2	.	CASSQGLGPLGGYTF	TGCGCCAGCAGCCAAGGGCTAGGACCCCTTGGAGGCTACACCTTC
.	TRBV28	TRBJ1-5	.	CASKRPNNQPQHF	TGTGCCAGCAAAAGACCGAACAATCAGCCCCAGCATTTT
.	TRBV5-6	TRBJ2-3	.	CASSLGGRSTDTQYF	TGTGCCAGCAGCTTGGGTGGGAGGAGCACAGATACGCAGTATTTT